The T cell receptor (beta chain) under discussion was sequenced for a study of T cell repertoires in cytomegalovirus infection. Germline-derived CDR1 and CDR2 are LNHDA and SQIVND (reference sequence). The CDR3 extends over 15 amino acids. Trimming cost V 3 bases and J 0 bases, with 11 bases left between them. The study, taken as a whole, reports: Public TCR beta family frequency separated CMV-and-HLA carriers, including in an independent cohort.

From the reads, TCRdb called clonotypes with MiXCR, one entry per CDR3 protein. The table records about a million distinct CDR3 sequences, more than 25% of them present only once. This clonotype showed up just a few times. Its antigen is currently unknown. The TCR was taken from a human donor in good health (CMV status not recorded). Some clones in this sample may be carry-over from other donors' samples. Material: cultured CD8+ T cells from PBMCs, obtained from culture after CMV antigen stimulation. The chain joins TRBV19 to TRBJ1-1; D possibly corresponds to TRBD1 (6 bases). CDR3 region: CASSISDSMNTEAFF. The CDR3 DNA follows: TGTGCCAGTAGTATCTCGGACAGTATGAACACTGAAGCTTTCTTT.